This T cell receptor beta chain was identified during a study of OX40 agonist ivuxolimab in advanced cancers. Findings and caveats of the study: Some of the nonresponding patients also showed low levels of normalized T-cell clonal expansion.

Method: immunoSEQ multiplex PCR; TCRdb's copy keeps in-frame clones and lacks some. The repertoire holds tens of thousands of clones, with 75% to 90% as singletons. With regard to this clone: Its antigen is still unknown.

CDR1 MGHRA and CDR2 YSYEKL come from the germline V gene. The CDR3 consists of 13 residues. V lost 8 bases and J 7 bases, leaving 18 bases between the germline ends. This sample comprised CD4+ or CD8+ T cells sorted from blood, obtained in a trial of the OX40 agonist ivuxolimab. This receptor was obtained from an adult with an advanced solid tumor such as melanoma, head and neck, liver or kidney cancer. This chain joins TRBV4-1 and TRBJ2-7, with no clear D. CDR3 residues: CASSPMLGREQYF. CDR3 DNA: TGCGCCAGCTCCCCCATGTTAGGTAGGGAGCAGTACTTC.